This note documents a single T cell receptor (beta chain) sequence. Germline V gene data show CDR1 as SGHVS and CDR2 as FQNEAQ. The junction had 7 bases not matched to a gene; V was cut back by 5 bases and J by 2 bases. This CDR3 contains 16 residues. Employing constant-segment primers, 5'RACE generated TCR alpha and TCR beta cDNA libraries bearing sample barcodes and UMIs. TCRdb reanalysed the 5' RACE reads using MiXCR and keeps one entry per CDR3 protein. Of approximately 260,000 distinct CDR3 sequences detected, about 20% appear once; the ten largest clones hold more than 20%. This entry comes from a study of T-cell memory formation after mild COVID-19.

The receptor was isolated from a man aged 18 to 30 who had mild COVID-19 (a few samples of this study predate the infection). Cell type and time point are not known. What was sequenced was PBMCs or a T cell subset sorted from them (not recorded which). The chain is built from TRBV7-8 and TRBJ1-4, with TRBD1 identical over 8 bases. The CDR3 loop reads CASSARQGHTNEKLFF. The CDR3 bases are TGTGCCAGCAGCGCCCGACAGGGGCATACTAATGAAAAACTGTTTTTT.